A few counts support the clone carrying this TCR beta chain. Its antigen is still unknown. These data originate in a study of cytomegalovirus exposure and HLA in healthy donors. PCR involved 60 Vbeta and 13 Jbeta primers. Clones were sequenced by immunoSEQ multiplex PCR, and TCRdb holds only the in-frame ones, with some missing. The sample holds 55,000 to 80,000 clones, more than 70% seen once. Findings of the study overall: An analysis done earlier found most TCR beta V segments productive about 90% or about 30% of the time. Analysis was carried out at a later point, and it linked a missense DCLRE1C variant to TCR beta V- and J-gene trimming.

Sequenced: PBMCs. The receptor was derived from a woman aged 30 to 39 in good health and CMV-seronegative.

This chain's CDR3 is CASSLGGQTQETQYF. The CDR3 nucleotides read TGCGCCAGCAGCTTAGGGGGACAGACCCAAGAGACCCAGTACTTC. This chain joins TRBV5-1 and TRBJ2-5, with 7 bases matching TRBD1. CDR3 length: 15 amino acids. CDR1 SGHRS and CDR2 YFSETQ come from the germline V gene. The V and J ends lost 2 bases and 1 base, in that order; junction bases with no gene match: 5.